The 5 T cell receptor beta chains listed next were all sequenced from one sample in a study of T cell responses to AZD1222 COVID-19 vaccine. Produced via immunoSEQ multiplex PCR; TCRdb's table is partial and in-frame only. The sample comprises approximately 110,000 clones, around 90% of which are singletons, and about 1.2% rests with the top ten. The sample consisted of peripheral blood, taken on day 0 of AZD1222 vaccination. These receptor sequences come from an adult in good health.

Only one count was recorded for this clone. V usage is TRBV9 and J usage is TRBJ1-1; the D gene is possibly TRBD1 (6 bases). The CDR3 contains 14 residues. The germline V gene encodes CDR1 SGDLS and CDR2 YYNGEE. Trimming took off 4 bases at V and 2 bases at J, with 12 bases between the two ends. The CDR3 DNA is TGTGCCAGCAGCCTAACGGACAGTAACACTGAAGCTTTCTTT. Translated: CASSLTDSNTEAFF.

The V call is TRBV6-5, the J call TRBJ2-3; 7 bases are shared with TRBD2. This CDR3 is built from 15 residues. V trimming: 2 bases; J trimming: 2 bases; junction bases outside the gene matches: 4. Germline V CDR1 and CDR2: MNHEY, SVGAGI. Here the CDR3 reads CASSYGGSFTDTQYF. CDR3 DNA sequence: TGTGCCAGCAGTTACGGCGGGAGTTTCACAGATACGCAGTATTTT.

The chain joins TRBV11-2 to TRBJ2-7, with 7 bases matching TRBD1. Trimming at V came to 5 bases and at J to 6 bases, leaving 10 bases not matched to a gene. This CDR3 contains 14 residues. Germline assignment: CDR1 SGHAT and CDR2 FQNNGV. The CDR3 reads CASSTRQGWSEQYF. In nucleotides, the CDR3 is TGTGCCAGCAGCACCCGACAGGGCTGGTCCGAGCAGTACTTC.

This rearrangement joins TRBV3-1 (or the pseudogene TRBV3-2) to TRBJ1-2; D may be TRBD1 (5 bases). Germline V lookup: CDR1 LGHDT, CDR2 YNNKEL (reference sequence). The CDR3 is made up of 13 amino acids. V dropped 1 base and J dropped 8 bases, with 11 bases sitting between them. CDR3: CASSQAGMGGYTF. CDR3 nucleotides: TGTGCCAGCAGCCAAGCAGGGATGGGCGGCTACACCTTC.

In DNA, the CDR3 is TGTGCCAGCAGCCAGGAGGGCGGGAGGGGGTGGAATGAGCAGTTCTTC. It translates to CASSQEGGRGWNEQFF. The chain carries TRBV3-1 (or the pseudogene TRBV3-2) and TRBJ2-1; the match to TRBD2 covers 9 bases. The CDR3 is 16 residues long. Germline V CDR1 and CDR2: LGHDT, YNNKEL (reference sequence). With V trimmed by 3 bases and J by 7 bases, 10 bases remained unmatched.